The 4 T cell receptor beta chains given below trace back to one sample, sequenced in a study of cytomegalovirus exposure and HLA in healthy donors. It was with 60 Vbeta and 13 Jbeta primers that the PCR ran. Some clones are missing from TCRdb's copy, which holds only in-frame ones; the method was immunoSEQ multiplex PCR. The repertoire holds 100,000 to 150,000 clones, with around three quarters as singletons. The sequencing sample was made of PBMCs. The source of these receptors is a woman in her forties in good health and CMV-seropositive.

This chain connects TRBV18 to TRBJ1-5; tentatively, D is TRBD1 (6 bases). This CDR3 contains 14 residues. CDR1 is KGHSH and CDR2 is LQKENI in the germline V gene. Between the trimmed V and J ends, which lost 5 bases and 7 bases, there was a span of 15 bases. The CDR3 is CASSKSTGYQPQHF. For the CDR3, the DNA is TGTGCCAGCTCAAAGAGCACAGGGTACCAGCCCCAGCATTTT.

The chain recombines TRBV7-8 with TRBJ2-1; unclear D gene. Trimming took off 4 bases at V and 0 bases at J, with 7 bases between the two ends. The CDR3 contains 14 residues. Germline loops: CDR1 SGHVS, CDR2 FQNEAQ. The CDR3: CASSSPSSYNEQFF. Written as DNA, the CDR3 is TGTGCCAGCAGCTCCCCGAGCTCCTACAATGAGCAGTTCTTC.

The J gene is TRBJ2-7, the V gene TRBV28; 7 nucleotides agree with TRBD1. The CDR3 consists of 12 residues. V was clipped by 6 bases and J by 5 bases; unmatched bases: 4. Germline-derived CDR1 and CDR2 are MDHEN and SYDVKM. DNA of the CDR3: TGTGCCAGCAGGACAGGGCGCGACGAGCAGTACTTC. It translates to CASRTGRDEQYF.

This chain uses TRBV19 with TRBJ1-1; a weak D match, TRBD1 (5 bases). Trimming took 3 bases from V and 5 from J, leaving 13 bases between them. The CDR3 is made up of 14 amino acids. CDR1 is LNHDA, CDR2 SQIVND, per germline (reference sequence). The CDR3, as DNA: TGTGCCAGTAGTATGATCGACGGGGGAACTGAAGCTTTCTTT. This gives the protein CASSMIDGGTEAFF. The full variable domain, in which reference TRBV19 and TRBJ1-1 provide the parts outside the CDR3, is DGGITQSPKYLFRKEGQNVTLSCEQNLNHDAMYWYRQDPGQGLRLIYYSQIVNDFQKGDIAEGYSVSREKKESFPLTVTSAQKNPTAFYLCASSMIDGGTEAFFGQGTRLTVV.